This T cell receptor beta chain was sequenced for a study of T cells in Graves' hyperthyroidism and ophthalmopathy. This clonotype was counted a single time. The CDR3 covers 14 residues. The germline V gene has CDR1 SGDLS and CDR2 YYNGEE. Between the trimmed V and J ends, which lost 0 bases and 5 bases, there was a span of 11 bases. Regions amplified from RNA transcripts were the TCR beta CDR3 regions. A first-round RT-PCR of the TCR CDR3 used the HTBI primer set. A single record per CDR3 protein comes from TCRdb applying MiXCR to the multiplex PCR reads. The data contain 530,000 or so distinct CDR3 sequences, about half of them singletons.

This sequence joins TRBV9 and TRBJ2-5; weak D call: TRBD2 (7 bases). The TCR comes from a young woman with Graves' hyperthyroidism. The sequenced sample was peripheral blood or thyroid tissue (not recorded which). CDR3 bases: TGTGCCAGCAGCGTAGCGGGGGGCGGGGAGACCCAGTACTTC. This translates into CASSVAGGGETQYF.